The 19 T cell receptor beta chains below come from one sample, sequenced in a study of T cell responses to AZD1222 COVID-19 vaccine. Some clones are missing from TCRdb's copy, which holds only in-frame ones; the method was immunoSEQ multiplex PCR. The sample shows about 120,000 clones, 90% to 95% of them seen only once. The sequences come from peripheral blood, collected on day 0 of AZD1222 vaccination. Receptors were obtained from an adult in good health.

This chain uses TRBV7-2 with TRBJ2-5; D is unclear. Germline assignment: CDR1 SGHTA and CDR2 FQGNSA. The CDR3 consists of 14 residues. V was cut by 1 base and J by 5 bases, with 11 bases left in between. The CDR3 DNA sequence: TGTGCCAGCAGCTTAGTGGGCGGTGATGAGACCCAGTACTTC. It is translated as CASSLVGGDETQYF.

V is TRBV5-1 and J is TRBJ1-6; 11 bases align to TRBD1. The CDR3 contains 18 residues. Looked up from germline, CDR1 is SGHRS and CDR2 is YFSETQ. Unmatched junction bases numbered 11, after V lost 0 bases and J lost 9 bases. CDR3 nucleotide sequence: TGCGCCAGCAGCTTGGAAGGACAGGGGGCGGTGGTCGGTTCACCCCTCCACTTT. Protein product: CASSLEGQGAVVGSPLHF.

V and J are TRBV11-3 and TRBJ1-3, with unresolved D. V was pared by 5 bases and J by 0 bases, with 14 bases between. The CDR3 is 16 amino acids. Germline assignment: CDR1 SGHNT and CDR2 YENEEA. The CDR3 sequence is CASSRGNSFSGNTIYF. The DNA for the CDR3 is TGTGCCAGCAGCCGAGGGAACTCCTTCTCTGGAAACACCATATATTTT.

The chain links TRBV29-1 to TRBJ1-1, with D hard to call. Per germline, CDR1 SQVTM and CDR2 ANQGSEA. The length of the CDR3 is 14 residues. The V end was cut by 2 bases, the J end by 0 bases, with 10 bases between. The CDR3 DNA sequence: TGCAGCGTTGAATTAGGAGGGTTGAACACTGAAGCTTTCTTT. It is translated as CSVELGGLNTEAFF.

The CDR3 sequence is CSVDAGQGFWNTEAFF. The DNA of the CDR3 is TGCAGCGTTGATGCGGGACAGGGCTTTTGGAACACTGAAGCTTTCTTT. This chain joins TRBV29-1 and TRBJ1-1, with TRBD1 identical over 9 bases. The J segment lost 1 base and the V segment lost 3 bases, leaving 9 bases of the junction unmatched. There are 16 residues in the CDR3. CDR1 and CDR2 (germline): SQVTM, ANQGSEA.

This sequence joins TRBV5-6 and TRBJ2-5; D call uncertain. V was trimmed by 2 bases and J by 5 bases, leaving 4 bases between them. This CDR3 has 11 residues. The V gene's germline CDR1 is SGHDT and CDR2 YYEEEE. The CDR3 sequence is CASSFAETQYF. The CDR3 nucleotides read TGTGCCAGCAGCTTTGCTGAGACCCAGTACTTC. The variable domain in full, with the rest retrieved from reference TRBV5-6 and TRBJ2-5, is DAGVTQSPTHLIKTRGQQVTLRCSPKSGHDTVSWYQQALGQGPQFIFQYYEEEERQRGNFPDRFSGHQFPNYSSELNVNALLLGDSALYLCASSFAETQYFGPGTRLLVL.

The sample holds one count of this clone. The J gene is TRBJ1-1, the V gene TRBV27; D is unresolved. The CDR3 contains 14 residues. Germline V CDR1 and CDR2: MNHEY, SMNVEV (reference sequence). Trimming stripped 3 bases from V and 1 base from J, with 9 bases between. CDR3: CASSLHIGNTEAFF. DNA for the CDR3: TGTGCCAGCAGTTTGCACATTGGGAACACTGAAGCTTTCTTT.

The rearrangement joins TRBV7-2 to TRBJ1-3; no clear D gene. Germline lookup yields CDR1 SGHTA and CDR2 FQGNSA. The CDR3 contains 13 residues. V was pared by 1 base and J by 4 bases, with 5 bases between. This CDR3 reads CASSLGSGNTIYF. The CDR3, as DNA: TGTGCCAGCAGCTTAGGATCCGGAAACACCATATATTTT. Full variable domain (remainder filled in from reference TRBV7-2 and TRBJ1-3): GAGVSQSPSNKVTEKGKDVELRCDPISGHTALYWYRQSLGQGLEFLIYFQGNSAPDKSGLPSDRFSAERTGGSVSTLTIQRTQQEDSAVYLCASSLGSGNTIYFGEGSWLTVV.

The chain carries TRBV10-1 and TRBJ1-1, with D uncertain. The germline gives CDR1 WNHNN, CDR2 SYGVQD (reference sequence). CDR3 length: 14 amino acids. Trimming shortened V by 4 bases and J by 1 base, and 10 bases separated the two germline ends. This chain's CDR3 is CASSAVRGNTEAFF. CDR3 coding DNA: TGCGCCAGCAGTGCGGTGAGAGGGAACACTGAAGCTTTCTTT.

This rearrangement joins TRBV27 to TRBJ2-5; D is unresolved. Trimming stripped 5 bases from V and 5 bases from J, with 12 bases between. Germline CDR1 is MNHEY and CDR2 is SMNVEV (reference sequence). The CDR3 is made up of 13 amino acids. The CDR3 here is CASSPHHRETQYF. The DNA for the CDR3 is TGTGCCAGCAGTCCACATCACCGGGAGACCCAGTACTTC.

The CDR3 DNA follows: TGTGCCAGCAGTTTGAAGGCAGGGAACACCATATATTTT. Its protein product is CASSLKAGNTIYF. The chain carries TRBV12-3 or TRBV12-4 and TRBJ1-3, with D possibly matching TRBD1 (5 bases). The V and J ends lost 3 bases and 7 bases respectively, with 10 bases between them. The CDR3 runs 13 residues.

This sequence joins TRBV5-6 and TRBJ2-7, with D tentatively TRBD2 (5 bases). V gave up 4 bases and J gave up 0 bases, with 8 bases separating them. The CDR3 has 13 residues. Germline lookup yields CDR1 SGHDT and CDR2 YYEEEE. The CDR3 loop reads CASSGAGSYEQYF. CDR3 DNA sequence: TGTGCCAGCAGCGGCGCGGGCTCCTACGAGCAGTACTTC. Supplemented by reference TRBV5-6 and TRBJ2-7, the full variable domain reads DAGVTQSPTHLIKTRGQQVTLRCSPKSGHDTVSWYQQALGQGPQFIFQYYEEEERQRGNFPDRFSGHQFPNYSSELNVNALLLGDSALYLCASSGAGSYEQYFGPGTRLTVT.

The chain couples TRBV2 to TRBJ1-6, with a weak D call TRBD1 (6 bases). V gave up 7 bases and J gave up 4 bases, with 14 bases separating them. CDR1 and CDR2 from the germline V gene are SNHLY and FYNNEI. The CDR3 length is 15 residues. Here the CDR3 DNA reads TGTGCCAGCACTCCCAGGACAGATTATAATTCACCCCTCCACTTT. It codes for CASTPRTDYNSPLHF. Using reference TRBV2 and TRBJ1-6 for the parts outside the CDR3, the full variable domain is EPEVTQTPSHQVTQMGQEVILRCVPISNHLYFYWYRQILGQKVEFLVSFYNNEISEKSEIFDDQFSVERPDGSNFTLKIRSTKLEDSAMYFCASTPRTDYNSPLHFGNGTRLTVT.

V gene TRBV20-1 combines with J gene TRBJ1-1; D might be TRBD1 (5 bases). Germline V gene sequence: CDR1 DFQATT, CDR2 SNEGSKA (reference sequence). The V end was cut by 3 bases, the J end by 1 base, with 12 bases between. There are 14 residues in the CDR3. The CDR3 loop reads CSASAQGRNTEAFF. The CDR3 DNA sequence: TGCAGTGCTAGTGCCCAGGGCAGGAACACTGAAGCTTTCTTT.

CDR3 sequence: CASSWVLSETFRLEQYF. CDR3 in DNA: TGCGCCAGCAGCTGGGTTTTATCGGAAACATTTCGACTCGAGCAGTACTTC. This rearrangement joins TRBV5-1 to TRBJ2-7; D is unclear. Germline CDR1 is SGHRS and CDR2 is YFSETQ. The CDR3 is 17 residues long. Deletions cut 3 bases from V and 6 bases from J, with 25 bases between.

The rearrangement joins TRBV29-1 to TRBJ2-7; possibly TRBD2 for D (6 bases). CDR1 is SQVTM and CDR2 is ANQGSEA in the germline V gene. V gave up 4 bases and J gave up 4 bases, with 14 bases separating them. The CDR3 extends over 13 amino acids. CDR3 residues: CSVGGGKGYEQYF. CDR3 coding DNA: TGCAGCGTTGGGGGAGGTAAGGGGTACGAGCAGTACTTC.

The chain has TRBV7-8 and TRBJ2-7; 9 bases are shared with TRBD2. CDR3 length: 16 residues. V lost 5 bases, J lost 2 bases, and 10 bases stayed unmatched. The germline CDR1 and CDR2 sequences are SGHVS and FQNEAQ. The DNA for the CDR3 is TGTGCCAGCAGCCCTCCCCAAGCGGGAGGCCCCTACGAGCAGTACTTC. This sequence encodes CASSPPQAGGPYEQYF. Together with reference TRBV7-8 and TRBJ2-7, the CDR3 gives the full variable domain: GAGVSQSPRYKVAKRGQDVALRCDPISGHVSLFWYQQALGQGPEFLTYFQNEAQLDKSGLPSDRFFAERPEGSVSTLKIQRTQQEDSAVYLCASSPPQAGGPYEQYFGPGTRLTVT.

The V and J genes are TRBV27 and TRBJ1-2; 9 bases align to TRBD1. With 3 bases clipped from V and 4 bases from J, the junction kept 12 bases outside the gene matches. The germline V gene has CDR1 MNHEY and CDR2 SMNVEV (reference sequence). The CDR3 sequence is 17 residues long. The CDR3 loop is CASSFSQGALYSYGYTF. CDR3 DNA sequence: TGTGCCAGCAGTTTCTCACAGGGGGCCCTTTATTCCTATGGCTACACCTTC.

The V and J genes are TRBV6-5 and TRBJ2-7; 8 bases agree with TRBD2. The CDR3 spans 14 residues. Trimming cost V 6 bases and J 2 bases; bases outside gene matches: 6. Germline loops: CDR1 MNHEY, CDR2 SVGAGI. The CDR3 bases are TGTGCCAGCAGGGGGACTAGTTTCCCCTACGAGCAGTACTTC. Amino acids: CASRGTSFPYEQYF.